This is a list of T cell receptor beta chains from one sample in a study of T cell responses to AZD1222 COVID-19 vaccine. TCRdb keeps only in-frame clones here, not all; method: immunoSEQ multiplex PCR. The sample includes 120,000 or so clones, roughly 84% of them seen just once. The sequencing used peripheral blood, collected 28 days after the second AZD1222 dose. The receptors come from an adult who received the AZD1222 COVID-19 vaccine. Both conserved end residues are part of each CDR3. The order of the fields is D gene, J gene, clone size, V gene, CDR3 protein, CDR3 DNA. D genes are given only for firm matches. Clone sizes are given selectively: once, few, many, or a class where the clone is expanded.

.,TRBJ2-3,.,TRBV19,CASSILRDTQYF,TGTGCCAGTAGTATTCTCAGGGATACGCAGTATTTT
TRBD1,TRBJ2-7,.,TRBV27,CASSLGARGQIYEQYF,TGTGCCAGCAGTTTAGGGGCCAGGGGGCAGATCTACGAGCAGTACTTC
.,TRBJ1-6,.,TRBV28,CASSLGGSPLHF,TGTGCCAGCAGTTTGGGGGGATCACCCCTCCACTTT
.,TRBJ1-3,.,TRBV9,CASSPRAGVRNSGNTIYF,TGTGCCAGCAGCCCGAGGGCAGGGGTCAGAAACTCTGGAAACACCATATATTTT
.,TRBJ1-6,.,TRBV5-4,CASSLTLTNSPLHF,TGTGCCAGCAGCTTGACCTTGACCAATTCACCCCTCCACTTT
.,TRBJ1-1,once,TRBV7-9,CASSLAGVTEAFF,TGTGCCAGCAGCTTAGCAGGGGTCACTGAAGCTTTCTTT
.,TRBJ1-5,.,TRBV7-8,CASGLEARQPQHF,TGTGCCAGCGGCTTGGAGGCGAGACAGCCCCAGCATTTT
TRBD1,TRBJ1-2,.,TRBV19,CASSPTGPMTGLGYTF,TGTGCCAGTAGTCCCACCGGCCCGATGACAGGGCTTGGCTACACCTTC
.,TRBJ1-2,.,TRBV6-2/TRBV6-3,CASSYSPGTYGYTF,TGTGCCAGCAGTTACTCCCCAGGGACCTATGGCTACACCTTC
.,TRBJ1-1,.,TRBV6-5,CASSRRGGGSTEAFF,TGTGCCAGCAGTCGCCGCGGGGGCGGGAGCACTGAAGCTTTCTTT
.,TRBJ1-6,.,TRBV5-6,CASSLGSSRDSPLHF,TGTGCCAGCAGCTTGGGTAGCAGCAGAGACTCACCCCTCCACTTT
TRBD1,TRBJ1-2,.,TRBV19,CASSTLVDRVGGYTF,TGTGCCAGTAGTACCCTAGTGGACAGGGTCGGTGGCTACACCTTC
TRBD1,TRBJ1-4,.,TRBV28,CASRPTGKDEKLFF,TGTGCCAGCAGACCGACAGGGAAAGATGAAAAACTGTTTTTT
.,TRBJ1-1,.,TRBV21-1,CASSERNTEAFF,TGTGCCAGCAGCGAGCGCAACACTGAAGCTTTCTTT
.,TRBJ1-5,.,TRBV7-2,CASSSNPRQGNQPQHF,TGTGCCAGCAGCTCAAATCCTCGCCAGGGTAATCAGCCCCAGCATTTT
.,TRBJ2-1,.,TRBV18,CASSPGGHEQFF,TGTGCCAGCTCACCAGGAGGCCATGAGCAGTTCTTC
.,TRBJ1-1,.,TRBV6-2/TRBV6-3,CASRPPSGRGRTEAFF,TGTGCCAGCAGGCCTCCCTCAGGGAGAGGTAGAACTGAAGCTTTCTTT
TRBD1,TRBJ2-7,.,TRBV5-6,CASRKRPGQANYEQYF,TGTGCCAGCAGAAAAAGACCGGGACAGGCGAATTACGAGCAGTACTTC
.,TRBJ1-2,.,TRBV28,CASSPRWTSYGYTF,TGTGCCAGCAGTCCCCGATGGACAAGCTATGGCTACACCTTC
.,TRBJ2-3,.,TRBV18,CASSPRASTDTQYF,TGTGCCAGCTCACCACGGGCCAGCACAGATACGCAGTATTTT
.,TRBJ1-1,.,TRBV14,CASSQDSSTGGTEAFF,TGTGCCAGCAGCCAAGATTCTTCAACAGGTGGGACTGAAGCTTTCTTT
.,TRBJ2-3,.,TRBV6-1,CASSERARSDTQYF,TGTGCCAGCAGTGAAAGGGCTAGATCAGATACGCAGTATTTT
TRBD1,TRBJ1-1,.,TRBV5-1,CASSWTGTATEAFF,TGCGCCAGCAGCTGGACAGGGACGGCCACTGAAGCTTTCTTT
.,TRBJ2-7,.,TRBV7-8,CASSLVSDYEQYF,TGTGCCAGCAGCTTAGTTTCAGACTACGAGCAGTACTTC
.,TRBJ1-4,few,TRBV19,CASIGGAEEKLFF,TGTGCCAGTATTGGGGGCGCGGAAGAAAAACTGTTTTTT
.,TRBJ1-5,.,TRBV5-6,CASSLSYLLNQPQHF,TGTGCCAGCAGCTTGTCATACCTGCTCAATCAGCCCCAGCATTTT
.,TRBJ2-2,.,TRBV7-2,CASSLYRSNTGELFF,TGTGCCAGCAGCTTATACCGATCGAACACCGGGGAGCTGTTTTTT
TRBD1,TRBJ1-1,.,TRBV7-8,CASSVTGGRAEAFF,TGTGCCAGCAGCGTGACAGGGGGAAGGGCTGAAGCTTTCTTT
TRBD2,TRBJ2-3,.,TRBV7-2,CASSAGTSFTDTQYF,TGTGCCAGCAGCGCCGGGACTAGCTTCACAGATACGCAGTATTTT
.,TRBJ1-2,.,TRBV5-1,CASREANYGYTF,TGCGCCAGCAGGGAAGCTAACTATGGCTACACCTTC
.,TRBJ1-2,once,TRBV12-3/TRBV12-4,CASSLSLGYTF,TGTGCCAGCAGTTTGAGTCTCGGCTACACCTTC
.,TRBJ2-2,.,TRBV7-2,CASSLAGAGELFF,TGTGCCAGCAGCTTAGCAGGGGCCGGGGAGCTGTTTTTT
.,TRBJ1-5,few,TRBV18,CASSPSGINQPQHF,TGTGCCAGCTCACCCTCAGGGATCAATCAGCCCCAGCATTTT
.,TRBJ1-5,.,TRBV28,CASSPIQSNQPQHF,TGTGCCAGCAGTCCGATTCAAAGCAATCAGCCCCAGCATTTT
.,TRBJ2-3,.,TRBV7-3,CASSLTQGGPDTQYF,TGTGCCAGCAGCTTAACACAGGGAGGTCCAGATACGCAGTATTTT
.,TRBJ2-1,.,TRBV12-5,CASGLVQNEQFF,TGTGCTAGTGGTTTGGTACAGAATGAGCAGTTCTTC
.,TRBJ2-1,.,TRBV6-5,CASRPGQLVEQFF,TGTGCCAGCAGACCTGGACAGTTGGTTGAGCAGTTCTTC
.,TRBJ2-2,.,TRBV21-1,CASSKGGVNTGELFF,TGTGCCAGCAGCAAGGGTGGGGTTAACACCGGGGAGCTGTTTTTT
.,TRBJ1-4,.,TRBV27,CASSLWGRTTNEKLFF,TGTGCCAGCAGTTTATGGGGTCGGACAACTAATGAAAAACTGTTTTTT
TRBD1,TRBJ1-1,.,TRBV19,CASSIPRTGGLRNTEAFF,TGTGCCAGTAGTATTCCGAGGACAGGGGGCCTTCGGAACACTGAAGCTTTCTTT
TRBD1,TRBJ1-5,few,TRBV24-1,CATSMTGPSNQPQHF,TGTGCCACCAGTATGACAGGGCCGAGCAATCAGCCCCAGCATTTT
.,TRBJ1-2,few,TRBV3-1/TRBV3-2,CASRTLNDYGYTF,TGTGCCAGCAGAACCCTTAACGACTATGGCTACACCTTC
TRBD1,TRBJ2-3,.,TRBV7-8,CASSTWDRGRTDTQYF,TGTGCCAGCAGCACGTGGGACAGGGGGCGAACAGATACGCAGTATTTT
.,TRBJ1-4,.,TRBV4-1,CASSLGPARRATNEKLFF,TGCGCCAGCAGCCTAGGACCGGCTAGACGGGCAACTAATGAAAAACTGTTTTTT
TRBD1,TRBJ1-5,.,TRBV28,CASRVTGGWQPQHF,TGTGCCAGCAGGGTTACAGGGGGCTGGCAGCCCCAGCATTTT
.,TRBJ1-2,.,TRBV5-5,CASSLRSDSYGYTF,TGTGCCAGCAGCTTGCGGTCAGACTCCTATGGCTACACCTTC
TRBD1,TRBJ2-7,once,TRBV10-3,CAIRVGTGPYEQYF,TGTGCCATCAGAGTAGGGACAGGGCCCTACGAGCAGTACTTC
.,TRBJ1-3,.,TRBV28,CASSTRRITTSGNTIYF,TGTGCCAGCAGTACAAGACGGATCACCACCTCTGGAAACACCATATATTTT
.,TRBJ2-7,.,TRBV14,CASSQAGGRTYEQYF,TGTGCCAGCAGCCAAGCCGGGGGCAGAACCTACGAGCAGTACTTC